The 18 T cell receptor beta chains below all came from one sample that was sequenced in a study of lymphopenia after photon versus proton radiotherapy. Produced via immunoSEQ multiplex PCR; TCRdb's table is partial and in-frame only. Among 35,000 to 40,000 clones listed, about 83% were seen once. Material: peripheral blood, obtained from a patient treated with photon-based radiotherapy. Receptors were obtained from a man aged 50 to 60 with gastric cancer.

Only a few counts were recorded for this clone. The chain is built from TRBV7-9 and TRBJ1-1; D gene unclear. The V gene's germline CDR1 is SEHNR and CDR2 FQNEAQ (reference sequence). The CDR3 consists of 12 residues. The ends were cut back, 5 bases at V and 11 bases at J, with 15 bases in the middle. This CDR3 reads CASSRGVYPAFF. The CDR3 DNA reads TGTGCCAGCAGCCGCGGGGTCTACCCTGCTTTCTTT.

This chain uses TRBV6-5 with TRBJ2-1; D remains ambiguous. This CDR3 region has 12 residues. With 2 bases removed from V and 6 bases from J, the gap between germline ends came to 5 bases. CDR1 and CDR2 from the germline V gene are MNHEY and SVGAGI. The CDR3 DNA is TGTGCCAGCAGTTACCCGGGCAATGAGCAGTTCTTC. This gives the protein CASSYPGNEQFF.

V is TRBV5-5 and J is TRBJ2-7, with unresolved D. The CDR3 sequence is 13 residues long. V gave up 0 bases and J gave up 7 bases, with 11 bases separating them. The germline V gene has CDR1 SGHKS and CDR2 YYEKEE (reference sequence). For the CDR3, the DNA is TGTGCCAGCAGCTTGGTTACAGTAGAAGAGCAGTACTTC. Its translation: CASSLVTVEEQYF.

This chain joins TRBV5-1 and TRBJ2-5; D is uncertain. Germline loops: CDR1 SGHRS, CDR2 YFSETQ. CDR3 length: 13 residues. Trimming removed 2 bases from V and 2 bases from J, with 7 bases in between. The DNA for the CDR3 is TGCGCCAGCAGCTTTGCACATCAAGAGACCCAGTACTTC. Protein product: CASSFAHQETQYF.

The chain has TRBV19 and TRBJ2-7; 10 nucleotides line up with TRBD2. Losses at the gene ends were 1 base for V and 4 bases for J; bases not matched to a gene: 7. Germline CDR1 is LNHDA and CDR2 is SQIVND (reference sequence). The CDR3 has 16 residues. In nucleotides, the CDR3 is TGTGCCAGTAGTATAGCGGCTAGCGGGAGTAATTACGAGCAGTACTTC. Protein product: CASSIAASGSNYEQYF. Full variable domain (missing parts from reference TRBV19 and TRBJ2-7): DGGITQSPKYLFRKEGQNVTLSCEQNLNHDAMYWYRQDPGQGLRLIYYSQIVNDFQKGDIAEGYSVSREKKESFPLTVTSAQKNPTAFYLCASSIAASGSNYEQYFGPGTRLTVT.

The CDR3 DNA is TGTGCCAGCAGGGCGGGGAGCAGCAATCAGCCCCAGCATTTT. It translates to CASRAGSSNQPQHF. The chain uses TRBV6-1 and TRBJ1-5, with no clear D. The CDR3 runs 14 residues. Germline values: CDR1 MNHNS, CDR2 SASEGT. Trimming removed 6 bases from V and 1 base from J, with 10 bases in between.

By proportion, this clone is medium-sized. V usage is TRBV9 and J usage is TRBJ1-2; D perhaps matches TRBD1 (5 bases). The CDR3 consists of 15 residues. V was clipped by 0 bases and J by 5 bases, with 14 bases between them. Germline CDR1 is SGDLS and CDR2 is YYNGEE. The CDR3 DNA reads TGTGCCAGCAGCGTAGGCGACAGTCCAAGATATGGCTACACCTTC. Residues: CASSVGDSPRYGYTF.

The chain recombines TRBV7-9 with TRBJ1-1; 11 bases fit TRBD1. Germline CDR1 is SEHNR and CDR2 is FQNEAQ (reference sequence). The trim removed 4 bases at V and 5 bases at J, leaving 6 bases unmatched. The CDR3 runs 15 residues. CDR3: CASSSTGTGGTEAFF. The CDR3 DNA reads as TGTGCCAGCAGCTCAACGGGGACAGGGGGAACTGAAGCTTTCTTT.

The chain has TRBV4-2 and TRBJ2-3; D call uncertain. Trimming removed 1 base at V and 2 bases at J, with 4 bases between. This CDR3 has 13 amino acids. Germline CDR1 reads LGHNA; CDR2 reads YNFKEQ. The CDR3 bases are TGTGCCAGCAGCCAAGTACTCACAGATACGCAGTATTTT. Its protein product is CASSQVLTDTQYF.

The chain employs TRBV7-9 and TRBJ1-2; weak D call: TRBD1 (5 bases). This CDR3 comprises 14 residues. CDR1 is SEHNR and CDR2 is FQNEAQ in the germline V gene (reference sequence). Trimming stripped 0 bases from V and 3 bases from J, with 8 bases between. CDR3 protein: CASSLAGRDYGYTF. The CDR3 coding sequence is TGTGCCAGCAGCTTAGCGGGCAGGGACTATGGCTACACCTTC.

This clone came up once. The DNA for the CDR3 is TGTGCCAGCAGTTTACAGGGGCCCACTGAAGCTTTCTTT. Translated: CASSLQGPTEAFF. The J gene is TRBJ1-1, the V gene TRBV2, with 7 bases aligning to TRBD1. There are 13 residues in the CDR3. The V gene end was trimmed by 5 bases and the J gene end by 4 bases; junction bases not matched to a gene: 4. Germline V lookup: CDR1 SNHLY, CDR2 FYNNEI.

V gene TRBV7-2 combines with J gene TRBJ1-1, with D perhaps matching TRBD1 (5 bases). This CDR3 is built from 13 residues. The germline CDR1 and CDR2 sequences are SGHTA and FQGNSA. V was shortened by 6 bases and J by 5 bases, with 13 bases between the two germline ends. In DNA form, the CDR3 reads TGTGCCAGCAGGATAGGGCGGGGGACTGAAGCTTTCTTT. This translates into CASRIGRGTEAFF.

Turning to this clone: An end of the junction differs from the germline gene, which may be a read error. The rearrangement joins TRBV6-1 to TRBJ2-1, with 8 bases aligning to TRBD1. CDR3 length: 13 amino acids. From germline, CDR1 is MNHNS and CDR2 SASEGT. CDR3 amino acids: CAGRQGNGVEQFF. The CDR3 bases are TGTGCCGGCAGACAGGGGAACGGGGTTGAGCAGTTCTTC.

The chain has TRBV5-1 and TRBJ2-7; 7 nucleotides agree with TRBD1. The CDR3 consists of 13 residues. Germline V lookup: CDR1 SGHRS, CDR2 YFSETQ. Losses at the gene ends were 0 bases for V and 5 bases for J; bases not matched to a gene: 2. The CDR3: CASSLGDRDEQYF. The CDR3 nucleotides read TGCGCCAGCAGCTTGGGGGACAGAGACGAGCAGTACTTC.

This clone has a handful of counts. DNA of the CDR3: TGTGCCAGCAGCCAAACGACAGGGGGCACTGAAGCTTTCTTT. It encodes CASSQTTGGTEAFF. This rearrangement joins TRBV11-2 to TRBJ1-1; the match to TRBD1 covers 9 bases. The CDR3 runs 14 residues. The V segment lost 5 bases and the J segment 4 bases; nucleotides outside the gene matches: 5. The germline gives CDR1 SGHAT, CDR2 FQNNGV.

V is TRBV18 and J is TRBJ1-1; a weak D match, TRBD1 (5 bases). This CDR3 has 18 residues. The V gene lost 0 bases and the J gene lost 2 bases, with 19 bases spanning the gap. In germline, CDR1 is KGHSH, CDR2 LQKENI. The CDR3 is CASSPPIIPGPPNTEAFF. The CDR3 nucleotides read TGTGCCAGCTCACCACCGATAATCCCAGGGCCCCCTAACACTGAAGCTTTCTTT.

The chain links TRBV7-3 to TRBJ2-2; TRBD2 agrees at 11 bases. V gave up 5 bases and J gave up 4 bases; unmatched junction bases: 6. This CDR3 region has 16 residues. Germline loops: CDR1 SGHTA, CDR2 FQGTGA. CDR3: CASSVAGGPITGELFF. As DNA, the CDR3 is TGTGCCAGCAGCGTAGCGGGAGGGCCCATCACCGGGGAGCTGTTTTTT.

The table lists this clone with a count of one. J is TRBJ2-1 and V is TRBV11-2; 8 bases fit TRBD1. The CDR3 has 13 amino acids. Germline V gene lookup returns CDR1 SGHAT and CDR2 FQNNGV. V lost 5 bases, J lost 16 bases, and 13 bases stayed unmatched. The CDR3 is CASSPNRDRRKFF. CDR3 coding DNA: TGTGCCAGCAGCCCTAACCGGGACAGGAGGAAATTCTTC.